This entry features one TCR beta chain sequence. Antigen unknown. This CDR3 comprises 15 residues. The germline gives CDR1 SGHDT, CDR2 YYEEEE. The V end lost 0 bases, the J end lost 0 bases, and 9 bases lay between the germline ends. Assay: immunoSEQ multiplex PCR; the TCRdb copy retains only in-frame clones and omits some. Here the sample spans 66,000 or so clones, roughly 84% being singletons. The data were obtained in a study of T cell responses to AZD1222 COVID-19 vaccine. Points from the study as a whole: Reportedly, close to half of spike-specific TCRs are directed against unmutated variant regions. Among AZD1222 vaccinees, only six or seven were seropositive at baseline.

The sequences come from peripheral blood, collected on day 0 of AZD1222 vaccination. The J gene is TRBJ1-2, the V gene TRBV5-6; unclear D gene. The source of this sequence is an adult in good health. CDR3 sequence (DNA): TGTGCCAGCAGCTTGGAAGGGTCCTCTAACTATGGCTACACCTTC. Translating gives CASSLEGSSNYGYTF. Full variable domain (remainder filled in from reference TRBV5-6 and TRBJ1-2): DAGVTQSPTHLIKTRGQQVTLRCSPKSGHDTVSWYQQALGQGPQFIFQYYEEEERQRGNFPDRFSGHQFPNYSSELNVNALLLGDSALYLCASSLEGSSNYGYTFGSGTRLTVV.